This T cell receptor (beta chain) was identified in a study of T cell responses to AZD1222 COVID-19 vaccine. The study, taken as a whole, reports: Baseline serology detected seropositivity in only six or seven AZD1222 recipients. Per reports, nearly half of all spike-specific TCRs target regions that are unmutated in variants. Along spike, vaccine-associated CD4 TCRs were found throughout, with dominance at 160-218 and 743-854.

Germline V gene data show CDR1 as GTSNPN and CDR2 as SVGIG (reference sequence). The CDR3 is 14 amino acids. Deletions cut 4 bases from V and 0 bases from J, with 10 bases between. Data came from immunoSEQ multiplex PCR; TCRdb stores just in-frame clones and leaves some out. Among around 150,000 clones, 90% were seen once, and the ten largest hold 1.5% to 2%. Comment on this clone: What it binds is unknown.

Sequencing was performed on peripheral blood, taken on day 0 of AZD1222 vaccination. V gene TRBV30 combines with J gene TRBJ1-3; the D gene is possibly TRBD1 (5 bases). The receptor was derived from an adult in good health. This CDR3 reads CAWKSGLSGNTIYF. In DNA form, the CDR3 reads TGTGCCTGGAAATCGGGACTCTCTGGAAACACCATATATTTT.